These 13 T cell receptor beta chains were all obtained from the same sample, sequenced in a study of cytomegalovirus exposure and HLA in healthy donors. In the PCR, 60 Vbeta and 13 Jbeta primers were used. Here immunoSEQ multiplex PCR was the method, and the copy in TCRdb shows in-frame clones only, minus some. Here the sample spans some 77,000 clones, over 70% being singletons. Sequenced material: PBMCs. The receptors come from a woman between 35 and 50 years old in good health and CMV-seropositive.

The chain carries TRBV13 and TRBJ2-1; TRBD1 agrees at 9 bases. CDR1 and CDR2 (germline): PRHDT, FYEKMQ (reference sequence). This CDR3 spans 16 amino acids. V trimming: 5 bases; J trimming: 8 bases; junction bases outside the gene matches: 13. The CDR3 DNA reads TGTGCCAGCAGCGGATCCGGGACAGGGTTTCCGGATGAGCAGTTCTTC. Its translation: CASSGSGTGFPDEQFF.

The chain recombines TRBV7-9 with TRBJ1-3; D uncertain. CDR1 and CDR2 (germline): SEHNR, FQNEAQ (reference sequence). The V and J ends lost 2 bases and 1 base respectively, with 9 bases between them. CDR3 size: 15 residues. Here the CDR3 reads CASSLNGDSGNTIYF. In DNA, the CDR3 is TGTGCCAGCAGCTTAAATGGAGATTCTGGAAACACCATATATTTT. Looking up the rest from reference TRBV7-9 and TRBJ1-3 gives the full variable domain: DTGVSQNPRHKITKRGQNVTFRCDPISEHNRLYWYRQTLGQGPEFLTYFQNEAQLEKSRLLSDRFSAERPKGSFSTLEIQRTEQGDSAMYLCASSLNGDSGNTIYFGEGSWLTVV.

This clone was seen just once. This CDR3 is also generated by other DNA sequences in the sample. This chain links TRBV18 with TRBJ1-4; no clear D. Germline V gene lookup returns CDR1 KGHSH and CDR2 LQKENI. Trimming cost V 2 bases and J 7 bases, with 8 bases left between them. The CDR3 is 13 residues long. CDR3 protein: CASSPGRVEKLFF. The CDR3 coding sequence is TGTGCCAGCTCACCAGGGAGGGTTGAAAAACTGTTTTTT. Based on the CDR3 plus reference TRBV18 and TRBJ1-4, the full variable domain is NAGVMQNPRHLVRRRGQEARLRCSPMKGHSHVYWYRQLPEEGLKFMVYLQKENIIDESGMPKERFSAEFPKEGPSILRIQQVVRGDSAAYFCASSPGRVEKLFFGSGTQLSVL.

The chain combines TRBV28 with TRBJ2-6, with 10 positions matching TRBD1. The CDR3 extends over 16 amino acids. CDR1 and CDR2 (germline): MDHEN, SYDVKM. With 6 bases clipped from V and 1 base from J, the junction kept 3 bases outside the gene matches. Written as DNA, the CDR3 is TGTGCCAGCAGGGAGGACAGGGGGTCTGGGGCCAACGTCCTGACTTTC. It translates to CASREDRGSGANVLTF.

This clone was seen only a few times. The rearrangement joins TRBV2 to TRBJ2-7; 16 positions match TRBD2. This CDR3 is built from 17 residues. Germline V gene data show CDR1 as SNHLY and CDR2 as FYNNEI. V was pared by 6 bases and J by 0 bases, with 5 bases of the junction left unmatched. DNA for the CDR3: TGTGCCAGCAGGCGGGGACTAGCGGGAGGGAGCTCCTACGAGCAGTACTTC. As protein: CASRRGLAGGSSYEQYF.

The rearrangement joins TRBV29-1 to TRBJ2-5, with TRBD2 as a possible D gene (5 bases). Trimming took off 5 bases at V and 5 bases at J, with 15 bases between the two ends. This CDR3 is built from 13 residues. Germline CDR1 is SQVTM and CDR2 is ANQGSEA. CDR3 loop: CSVTGSRVETQYF. CDR3 bases: TGCAGCGTTACTGGGAGCCGCGTGGAGACCCAGTACTTC.

The chain is built from TRBV7-9 and TRBJ2-1; D not resolved. The CDR3 consists of 15 residues. V lost 5 bases, J lost 7 bases, and 18 bases lay in between. Germline loops: CDR1 SEHNR, CDR2 FQNEAQ (reference sequence). The CDR3: CASSPKLRYGNEQFF. In DNA, the CDR3 is TGTGCCAGCAGCCCGAAGTTGCGATACGGGAATGAGCAGTTCTTC.

This clone was picked up one time. This sequence joins TRBV6-5 and TRBJ1-6, with 9 bases lining up with TRBD1. Germline V gene data show CDR1 as MNHEY and CDR2 as SVGAGI. J was trimmed by 7 bases and V by 6 bases; bases with no gene match: 7. This CDR3 has 15 amino acids. As DNA, the CDR3 is TGTGCCAGCAGAGACGGGACAGGGTTCAATTCACCCCTCCACTTT. It specifies CASRDGTGFNSPLHF.

In this sample, this clone turned up once. The V gene is TRBV7-6, the J gene TRBJ2-1; 13 positions agree with TRBD2. In germline, CDR1 is SGHVS, CDR2 FNYEAQ. CDR3 length: 18 residues. Trimming removed 5 bases from V and 5 bases from J; junction bases left unmatched: 12. The CDR3 reads CASSPKRTSGSLNNEQFF. The CDR3 DNA is TGTGCCAGCAGCCCAAAGAGGACTAGCGGGAGTTTAAACAATGAGCAGTTCTTC.

Concerning this clone: Other DNA sequences within the sample encode an identical CDR3. The chain links TRBV2 to TRBJ2-5, with 7 bases lining up with TRBD1. This CDR3 region has 13 residues. Germline values: CDR1 SNHLY, CDR2 FYNNEI. The ends lost 6 bases at V and 2 bases at J; junction bases unmatched: 3. This CDR3 reads CASSRDRQETQYF. The CDR3 DNA sequence: TGTGCCAGCAGCCGGGACAGACAAGAGACCCAGTACTTC.

The rearrangement joins TRBV15 to TRBJ2-1, with 9 bases lining up with TRBD2. Germline CDR1 and CDR2: LNHNV and YYDKDF (reference sequence). The CDR3 is 15 residues long. V shed 0 bases, J shed 9 bases, and the junction held 6 bases outside the gene matches. The CDR3 region has the DNA TGTGCCACCAGCAGAGACCAGCGGGGGGATGGTGAGCAGTTCTTC. Its protein product is CATSRDQRGDGEQFF.

The rearrangement joins TRBV5-1 to TRBJ2-5; D might be TRBD2 (6 bases). V lost 7 bases, J lost 5 bases, and 12 bases lay in between. CDR3 size: 12 residues. The germline CDR1 and CDR2 sequences are SGHRS and YFSETQ. DNA for the CDR3: TGCGCCAGCCCCAGGAGGGAGGAGACCCAGTACTTC. Translating gives CASPRREETQYF.

In its sample, this clone was seen a few times. The chain employs TRBV5-1 and TRBJ1-5; D remains ambiguous. The V gene lost 4 bases and the J gene lost 2 bases, with 7 bases spanning the gap. CDR1 and CDR2 from the germline V gene are SGHRS and YFSETQ. The CDR3 runs to 13 residues. CDR3 sequence: CASSLRGNQPQHF. The DNA of the CDR3 is TGCGCCAGCAGCCTCCGAGGCAATCAGCCCCAGCATTTT.